The 12 T cell receptor beta chains reported below all come from one sample, sequenced in a study of human T cells and chemical hapten exposure. The sample's time point: patch test 1, 2 weeks after DPC sensitization. Regarding treatment: therapeutic diphenylcyclopropenone sensitization with weekly scalp DPC. The starting material, unfractionated whole blood, was used for total RNA extraction. TCRdb itself ran the RACE reads through MiXCR, one entry per CDR3 protein. The profile covers under 60,000 distinct CDR3 sequences, with approximately 9.9% appearing a single time and about 1.7% taken by the ten largest. Sample: whole blood, taken in connection with sensitization to the hapten diphenylcyclopropenone (DPC). These receptors were collected from a woman in her forties with alopecia areata. Some clones in this sample may be carry-over from other donors' samples.

The rearrangement uses TRBV7-6 and TRBJ2-5; possible D gene TRBD1, 5 bases. With 5 bases removed from V and 2 bases from J, the gap between germline ends came to 12 bases. The CDR3 contains 14 residues. The germline V gene has CDR1 SGHVS and CDR2 FNYEAQ. The DNA for the CDR3 is TGTGCCAGCAGCCGCCGGTCAGGGCAAGAGACCCAGTACTTC. It translates to CASSRRSGQETQYF.

The chain has TRBV5-6 and TRBJ2-3, with D unresolved. V was clipped by 4 bases and J by 1 base, with 10 bases between them. This CDR3 region has 14 residues. Germline CDR1 reads SGHDT; CDR2 reads YYEEEE. Here the CDR3 DNA reads TGTGCCAGCAGCAGCTGGCAGGGCACAGATACGCAGTATTTT. It encodes CASSSWQGTDTQYF.

Ten or more counts support this clonotype. The genes are TRBV11-2 and TRBJ2-3, with 15 bases that match TRBD2. Germline V lookup: CDR1 SGHAT, CDR2 FQNNGV. The V and J ends lost 5 bases and 0 bases, in that order; junction bases with no gene match: 6. This CDR3 region has 18 residues. The DNA for the CDR3 is TGTGCCAGCAGCCATGGACTAGCGGGAGGGAGGAGCACAGATACGCAGTATTTT. It yields the protein CASSHGLAGGRSTDTQYF.

This clonotype was counted a few times. V is TRBV4-1 and J is TRBJ2-4, with 10 nucleotides matching TRBD2. This CDR3 is built from 19 residues. Trimming cost V 1 base and J 4 bases; bases outside gene matches: 13. Looked up from germline, CDR1 is MGHRA and CDR2 is YSYEKL. The CDR3 DNA reads TGCGCCAGCAGCCAAGGATTTCTAGCGGGAGAATCGTGGAAAAACATTCAGTACTTC. Protein sequence: CASSQGFLAGESWKNIQYF.

This clonotype was detected ten times or more. J is TRBJ1-2 and V is TRBV2; tentatively, D is TRBD1 (6 bases). V was pared by 7 bases and J by 0 bases, with 6 bases between. CDR1 is SNHLY and CDR2 is FYNNEI in the germline V gene. The CDR3 runs to 12 residues. CDR3 in amino acids: CASTGANYGYTF. The CDR3 DNA reads TGTGCCAGCACAGGGGCTAACTATGGCTACACCTTC.

This chain uses TRBV12-3 or TRBV12-4 with TRBJ2-1; 7 bases are shared with TRBD1. The CDR3 runs to 15 residues. Losses at the gene ends were 1 base for V and 3 bases for J; bases not matched to a gene: 3. The CDR3 DNA reads as TGTGCCAGCAGTTTAGTCGGGACAGACTACAATGAGCAGTTCTTC. It translates to CASSLVGTDYNEQFF.

The V gene is TRBV18, the J gene TRBJ1-6, with 7 bases aligning to TRBD1. Germline V gives CDR1 KGHSH, CDR2 LQKENI. V dropped 6 bases and J dropped 6; count of bases not matched to a gene: 5. CDR3 length equals 14 residues. The CDR3 sequence: CASSSDRVNSPLHF. The DNA for the CDR3 is TGTGCCAGCTCGAGCGACAGGGTTAATTCACCCCTCCACTTT. Full variable domain (missing parts from reference TRBV18 and TRBJ1-6): NAGVMQNPRHLVRRRGQEARLRCSPMKGHSHVYWYRQLPEEGLKFMVYLQKENIIDESGMPKERFSAEFPKEGPSILRIQQVVRGDSAAYFCASSSDRVNSPLHFGNGTRLTVT.

Only a few counts were recorded for this clonotype. The gene calls are TRBV12-3 or TRBV12-4 and TRBJ2-7; no reliable D call. The CDR3 runs to 14 residues. V was pared by 0 bases and J by 3 bases, with 9 bases between. CDR3 bases: TGTGCCAGCAGTTTAGCCCCAACCCACTACGAGCAGTACTTC. It encodes CASSLAPTHYEQYF.

The rearrangement joins TRBV6-5 to TRBJ1-6; TRBD1 might be the D (5 bases). There are 16 residues in the CDR3. Germline values: CDR1 MNHEY, CDR2 SVGAGI. The ends were cut back, 6 bases at V and 9 bases at J, with 21 bases in the middle. The CDR3 DNA follows: TGTGCCAGCAGCTCCTTGCGGGGGGACGGACTTTCACCCCTCCACTTT. The encoded protein is CASSSLRGDGLSPLHF.

The chain joins TRBV7-9 to TRBJ2-6; D possibly corresponds to TRBD1 (6 bases). In germline, CDR1 is SEHNR, CDR2 FQNEAQ (reference sequence). The V end lost 6 bases, the J end lost 12 bases, and 12 bases lay between the germline ends. The CDR3 contains 12 residues. DNA for the CDR3: TGTGCCAGCAGTACAACAGGGTTCGTCCTGACTTTC. This translates into CASSTTGFVLTF. Looking up the rest from reference TRBV7-9 and TRBJ2-6 gives the full variable domain: DTGVSQNPRHKITKRGQNVTFRCDPISEHNRLYWYRQTLGQGPEFLTYFQNEAQLEKSRLLSDRFSAERPKGSFSTLEIQRTEQGDSAMYLCASSTTGFVLTFGAGSRLTVL.

V gene TRBV4-3 combines with J gene TRBJ2-3; 9 bases line up with TRBD2. Trimming at V came to 1 base and at J to 6 bases, leaving 8 bases not matched to a gene. CDR1 is LGHNA and CDR2 is YSLEER in the germline V gene. CDR3 length equals 16 residues. The CDR3 is CASSQAVQRGADTQYF. The CDR3, as DNA: TGCGCCAGCAGCCAAGCAGTCCAGCGGGGGGCCGATACGCAGTATTTT.

Ten or more counts support this clonotype. The CDR3 sequence is CASSLGLAATDTQYF. The CDR3 nucleotides read TGTGCCAGCAGCTTGGGGTTAGCGGCCACAGATACGCAGTATTTT. This sequence joins TRBV5-6 and TRBJ2-3; TRBD2 is a possible D gene (6 bases). Germline V gene sequence: CDR1 SGHDT, CDR2 YYEEEE. Deletions cut 0 bases from V and 2 bases from J, with 10 bases between. This CDR3 has 15 residues.